One sample yielded the 29 T cell receptor beta chains listed below, sequenced in a study of CD8 T cells in ankylosing spondylitis. Regarding the study as a whole: Several highly homologous variants made up a TCR beta motif, and this motif appeared characteristic of ankylosing spondylitis blood.

What these receptors recognize is not known. MiXCR, run by TCRdb on the 5' RACE reads, gives a single entry per CDR3 protein. The table includes roughly 440,000 distinct CDR3 sequences, under 20% detected once. Sequenced: blood, either unsorted or a sorted T cell fraction (not recorded which). The source is a male donor with ankylosing spondylitis.

The gene calls are TRBV10-3 and TRBJ2-7, with 10 bases lining up with TRBD1. The CDR3 loop spans 16 amino acids. From germline, CDR1 is ENHRY and CDR2 SYGVKD. V gave up 2 bases and J gave up 3 bases; unmatched junction bases: 7. The CDR3 reads CAISEVFGTGDYEQYF. Here the CDR3 DNA reads TGTGCCATCAGTGAGGTGTTCGGGACAGGGGACTACGAGCAGTACTTC.

In its sample, this clonotype was seen many times. This chain connects TRBV12-3 or TRBV12-4 to TRBJ1-5, with a possible D match to TRBD1 (6 bases). This CDR3 has 15 amino acids. The V gene lost 6 bases and the J gene lost 6 bases, with 18 bases spanning the gap. CDR3 loop: CASSGSNRAGQPQHF. The CDR3 coding sequence is TGTGCCAGCAGCGGATCTAACAGGGCTGGTCAGCCCCAGCATTTT.

This clonotype came up a few times. The rearrangement joins TRBV10-3 to TRBJ2-1; maybe TRBD2 (6 bases). The CDR3 loop spans 16 amino acids. V shed 5 bases and J shed 0 bases, with 14 bases lying between them. Germline values: CDR1 ENHRY, CDR2 SYGVKD. The CDR3 region is CAISPQPGSSYNEQFF. In DNA, the CDR3 is TGTGCCATCAGTCCACAACCCGGGAGCTCCTACAATGAGCAGTTCTTC.

The chain has TRBV5-1 and TRBJ2-7, with TRBD1 matching over 8 bases. The CDR3 has 15 residues. CDR1 is SGHRS and CDR2 is YFSETQ in the germline V gene. Germline trimming cut 1 base from V and 2 bases from J; bases unmatched to any gene: 5. In nucleotides, the CDR3 is TGCGCCAGCAGCTTGTCCCCGACAGGGGCCTACGAGCAGTACTTC. As protein: CASSLSPTGAYEQYF.

J is TRBJ2-7 and V is TRBV10-3; TRBD1 is a possible D gene (6 bases). The germline V gene has CDR1 ENHRY and CDR2 SYGVKD. V was trimmed by 4 bases and J by 2 bases, leaving 9 bases between them. The CDR3 runs to 13 residues. The CDR3 DNA follows: TGTGCCATCAGTGGGACAGCCACCTACGAGCAGTACTTC. Its protein is CAISGTATYEQYF.

The gene calls are TRBV5-1 and TRBJ2-7, with 7 bases lining up with TRBD1. The CDR3 runs 16 residues. Germline loops: CDR1 SGHRS, CDR2 YFSETQ. The V gene end was trimmed by 4 bases and the J gene end by 0 bases; junction bases not matched to a gene: 10. Written as DNA, the CDR3 is TGCGCCAGCAGCCTAATAGGGGGCCAGAGCTCCTACGAGCAGTACTTC. Its protein is CASSLIGGQSSYEQYF.

The rearrangement links TRBV27 to TRBJ2-7; 7 bases are a match to TRBD1. Germline CDR1 reads MNHEY; CDR2 reads SMNVEV (reference sequence). V dropped 5 bases and J dropped 0; count of bases not matched to a gene: 1. The CDR3 totals 13 residues. The CDR3 sequence: CASSAGGSYEQYF. The DNA of the CDR3 is TGTGCCAGCAGTGCAGGGGGCTCCTACGAGCAGTACTTC.

The rearrangement uses TRBV27 and TRBJ2-1; 16 bases align to TRBD2. The CDR3 sequence is 19 residues long. Per germline, CDR1 MNHEY and CDR2 SMNVEV (reference sequence). Trimming removed 6 bases from V and 8 bases from J; junction bases left unmatched: 16. The CDR3 DNA follows: TGTGCCAGCAGCCTGCAGGGGACTAGCGGGGGGGACCCCCTCGATGAGCAGTTCTTC. This gives the protein CASSLQGTSGGDPLDEQFF.

This clonotype showed up just a few times. This chain uses TRBV5-5 with TRBJ1-5, with 10 bases aligning to TRBD1. Per germline, CDR1 SGHKS and CDR2 YYEKEE (reference sequence). The CDR3 consists of 15 residues. The J segment lost 6 bases and the V segment lost 0 bases, leaving 3 bases of the junction unmatched. CDR3 bases: TGTGCCAGCAGCTTGGGACAGGGGGCTTTTCAGCCCCAGCATTTT. Translated, it gives CASSLGQGAFQPQHF.

This clonotype was detected a few times. The chain is built from TRBV3-1 and TRBJ2-5; tentatively, D is TRBD1 or TRBD2 (5 bases each). The CDR3 consists of 16 residues. Germline values: CDR1 LGHDT, CDR2 YNNKEL (reference sequence). The V end lost 4 bases, the J end lost 2 bases, and 17 bases lay between the germline ends. The chain's CDR3 is CASSRRGTQGQETQYF. As DNA, the CDR3 is TGTGCCAGCAGCCGAAGAGGGACCCAGGGTCAAGAGACCCAGTACTTC.

This chain joins TRBV7-4 and TRBJ2-1; 8 bases match TRBD2. CDR1 SGHVT and CDR2 SQSDAQ come from the germline V gene. The V and J ends lost 1 base and 8 bases, in that order; junction bases with no gene match: 16. The CDR3 contains 18 residues. The CDR3 region has the DNA TGTGCCAGCAGCTTAGACGGCTTGATGGGACTAGAAGGGGATGAGCAGTTCTTC. As protein: CASSLDGLMGLEGDEQFF.

This clonotype showed up just a few times. This chain joins TRBV2 and TRBJ2-3; the D gene is possibly TRBD2 (5 bases). This CDR3 spans 13 amino acids. The germline gives CDR1 SNHLY, CDR2 FYNNEI. With 8 bases removed from V and 5 bases from J, the gap between germline ends came to 14 bases. The CDR3 bases are TGTGCCAGCCTCCGGGGAGAGAAAGATACGCAGTATTTT. Its translation: CASLRGEKDTQYF.

This chain joins TRBV5-1 and TRBJ1-1, with 10 bases lining up with TRBD1. V lost 4 bases to trimming and J lost 4 bases; unmatched junction nucleotides: 13. The CDR3 totals 17 residues. CDR1 SGHRS and CDR2 YFSETQ come from the germline V gene. CDR3 bases: TGCGCCAGCAGCGGGCCTGGGACAGGGGAGTTTGGCACTGAAGCTTTCTTT. This gives the protein CASSGPGTGEFGTEAFF.

Here the CDR3 reads CASSLGQVYTEAFF. The CDR3 DNA is TGCGCCAGCAGCTTGGGACAGGTATACACTGAAGCTTTCTTT. The chain links TRBV5-1 to TRBJ1-1, with D maybe TRBD1 (6 bases). CDR1 SGHRS and CDR2 YFSETQ come from the germline V gene. V dropped 0 bases and J dropped 3 bases, with 9 bases sitting between them. The CDR3 consists of 14 residues.

Only a few counts were recorded for this clonotype. The J gene is TRBJ2-7, the V gene TRBV20-1; TRBD2 is a possible D gene (6 bases). Per the germline V gene, CDR1 is DFQATT and CDR2 is SNEGSKA (reference sequence). The CDR3 length is 11 residues. CDR3 protein: CGSQAGGEQYF. The CDR3 nucleotides are TGCGGATCCCAAGCCGGGGGCGAGCAGTACTTC.

The genes are TRBV6-1 and TRBJ2-7; D may be TRBD2 (7 bases). The germline gives CDR1 MNHNS, CDR2 SASEGT. Trimming pared 7 bases from V and 2 bases from J, leaving 12 bases between. The CDR3 has 13 residues. CDR3 protein: CASNAGGPYEQYF. DNA of the CDR3: TGTGCCAGCAACGCCGGGGGGCCCTACGAGCAGTACTTC.

This clonotype was detected a few times. The chain carries TRBV12-3 or TRBV12-4 and TRBJ1-5, with no clear D. Trimming left V 2 bases short and J 0 bases short, with 11 bases between. The CDR3 is 16 amino acids. This CDR3 reads CASSLNRPDSNQPQHF. The CDR3 DNA follows: TGTGCCAGCAGTTTAAACAGACCGGATAGCAATCAGCCCCAGCATTTT.

Many counts were recorded for this clonotype. The V call is TRBV29-1, the J call TRBJ1-4; TRBD1 matches at 7 bases. Germline V CDR1 and CDR2: SQVTM, ANQGSEA. The CDR3 extends over 12 amino acids. Germline trimming cut 6 bases from V and 12 bases from J; bases unmatched to any gene: 10. CDR3 sequence: CSVHRDRGELFF. CDR3 coding DNA: TGCAGCGTCCACCGGGACAGAGGTGAACTGTTTTTT.

The chain carries TRBV20-1 and TRBJ2-1; D unresolved. This CDR3 is built from 16 residues. V was clipped by 3 bases and J by 2 bases, with 17 bases between them. The germline CDR1 and CDR2 sequences are DFQATT and SNEGSKA (reference sequence). This CDR3 is CSARAHGLLTYNEQFF. CDR3 nucleotide sequence: TGCAGTGCTAGGGCGCATGGGTTACTAACCTACAATGAGCAGTTCTTC.

V usage is TRBV12-3 or TRBV12-4 and J usage is TRBJ2-6; 10 bases are a match to TRBD1. This CDR3 spans 17 amino acids. Germline trimming cut 5 bases from V and 2 bases from J; bases unmatched to any gene: 6. The CDR3 spells CASSLRTGGTGANVLTF. CDR3 nucleotides: TGTGCCAGCAGTCTGCGGACAGGGGGGACTGGGGCCAACGTCCTGACTTTC.

This clonotype has only a few counts. The chain combines TRBV30 with TRBJ1-6; D not certain. The CDR3 has 14 amino acids. The V end lost 3 bases, the J end lost 0 bases, and 6 bases lay between the germline ends. Germline V gene data show CDR1 as GTSNPN and CDR2 as SVGIG (reference sequence). Here the CDR3 reads CAWRTYSYNSPLHF. The CDR3 bases are TGTGCCTGGAGAACCTACTCCTATAATTCACCCCTCCACTTT.

In its sample, this clonotype was seen a few times. Here the CDR3 reads CASTQGTGANVLTF. The CDR3, as DNA: TGTGCCAGCACCCAGGGTACTGGGGCCAACGTCCTGACTTTC. The V gene is TRBV3-1, the J gene TRBJ2-6; weak D call: TRBD1 (5 bases). Germline CDR1 and CDR2: LGHDT and YNNKEL (reference sequence). The V and J ends lost 7 bases and 2 bases respectively, with 9 bases between them. The CDR3 covers 14 residues.

This clonotype was observed a handful of times. The V call is TRBV6-1, the J call TRBJ2-7; no clear D. The CDR3 runs 13 residues. CDR1 and CDR2 (germline): MNHNS, SASEGT. Trimming stripped 2 bases from V and 3 bases from J, with 8 bases between. The CDR3 region is CASSEISYYEQYF. Here the CDR3 DNA reads TGTGCCAGCAGTGAAATCAGCTACTACGAGCAGTACTTC.

The V gene is TRBV6-1, the J gene TRBJ2-1; the match to TRBD2 covers 10 bases. CDR1 MNHNS and CDR2 SASEGT come from the germline V gene. The CDR3 runs 17 residues. Trimming took 4 bases from V and 0 from J; bases not matched to a gene: 6. CDR3 nucleotide sequence: TGTGCCAGCAGTGGACTAGCGGGCGTACCCTCCTACAATGAGCAGTTCTTC. This codes for CASSGLAGVPSYNEQFF.

The chain uses TRBV20-1 and TRBJ2-4, with D unclear. The ends were cut back, 1 base at V and 3 bases at J, with 10 bases in the middle. The germline V gene encodes CDR1 DFQATT and CDR2 SNEGSKA (reference sequence). The CDR3 runs 14 residues. The CDR3 sequence is CSARGPHGKNIQYF. CDR3 bases: TGCAGTGCTAGAGGGCCCCACGGCAAAAACATTCAGTACTTC.

This chain connects TRBV18 to TRBJ2-7; 9 positions match TRBD2. Per the germline V gene, CDR1 is KGHSH and CDR2 is LQKENI. V dropped 3 bases and J dropped 4; count of bases not matched to a gene: 7. The CDR3 extends over 15 amino acids. CDR3 residues: CASSPGSGGPYEQYF. The CDR3 DNA reads TGTGCCAGCTCACCCGGTAGCGGGGGACCTTACGAGCAGTACTTC.

This clonotype has more than one count but fewer than ten. The chain joins TRBV11-1 to TRBJ1-1, with D tentatively TRBD1 (6 bases). Germline values: CDR1 SGHAT, CDR2 FQDESV (reference sequence). Trimming removed 0 bases at V and 3 bases at J, with 11 bases between. The length of the CDR3 is 15 residues. The CDR3 sequence: CASSLAGTPYTEAFF. The CDR3 DNA is TGTGCCAGCAGCTTAGCCGGGACACCCTACACTGAAGCTTTCTTT.

V usage is TRBV5-6 and J usage is TRBJ2-1, with D perhaps TRBD2 (6 bases). The germline gives CDR1 SGHDT, CDR2 YYEEEE. Trimming took 4 bases from V and 1 from J, leaving 15 bases between them. This CDR3 is 16 amino acids long. CDR3 loop: CASSLGVAGSYNEQFF. CDR3 bases: TGTGCCAGCAGCCTGGGGGTGGCGGGGTCCTACAATGAGCAGTTCTTC. Supplemented by reference TRBV5-6 and TRBJ2-1, the full variable domain reads DAGVTQSPTHLIKTRGQQVTLRCSPKSGHDTVSWYQQALGQGPQFIFQYYEEEERQRGNFPDRFSGHQFPNYSSELNVNALLLGDSALYLCASSLGVAGSYNEQFFGPGTRLTVL.

The chain couples TRBV20-1 to TRBJ2-3; tentatively, D is TRBD2 (6 bases). Trimming took 0 bases from V and 4 from J, leaving 14 bases between them. The CDR3 consists of 15 residues. Germline CDR1 DFQATT, CDR2 SNEGSKA (reference sequence). CDR3 nucleotide sequence: TGCAGTGCTAGAGATCCGGGTGGGGAGGCAGATACGCAGTATTTT. This codes for CSARDPGGEADTQYF.